What follows are 5 T cell receptor beta chains derived from one specimen sequenced in a study of CD8+ T cells in alopecia areata. Extracted RNA was reverse transcribed, and the resulting cDNA served as sequencing template. Some clones are missing from TCRdb's copy, which holds only in-frame ones; the method was immunoSEQ multiplex PCR. This table has 150,000 or so clones, around 87% appearing once. This material consisted of CD8+ T cells sorted from blood, taken at week 0. Every receptor here comes from a human donor with alopecia areata.

This chain joins TRBV30 and TRBJ2-7, with 7 positions matching TRBD1. The V gene end was trimmed by 2 bases and the J gene end by 0 bases; junction bases not matched to a gene: 7. Per the germline V gene, CDR1 is GTSNPN and CDR2 is SVGIG (reference sequence). CDR3 size: 15 residues. The CDR3 spells CAWSSGTAISYEQYF. The CDR3 region has the DNA TGTGCCTGGAGTTCGGGGACAGCGATCTCCTACGAGCAGTACTTC.

The gene calls are TRBV6-5 and TRBJ2-7; the match to TRBD2 covers 7 bases. Looked up from germline, CDR1 is MNHEY and CDR2 is SVGAGI. This CDR3 is 12 amino acids long. Trimming removed 5 bases from V and 2 bases from J; junction bases left unmatched: 0. The CDR3 protein is CASSSGTYEQYF. DNA of the CDR3: TGTGCCAGCAGTAGCGGGACCTACGAGCAGTACTTC.

The J gene is TRBJ1-3, the V gene TRBV9, with D tentatively TRBD1 (5 bases). V lost 2 bases, J lost 0 bases, and 12 bases lay in between. This CDR3 spans 16 amino acids. Looked up from germline, CDR1 is SGDLS and CDR2 is YYNGEE. This chain's CDR3 is CASSVPGPTSGNTIYF. CDR3 sequence (DNA): TGTGCCAGCAGCGTGCCGGGACCGACCTCTGGAAACACCATATATTTT.

This clone was observed a single time. The rearrangement joins TRBV10-2 to TRBJ2-1, with 12 bases lining up with TRBD2. There are 14 residues in the CDR3. CDR1 is WSHSY and CDR2 is SAAADI in the germline V gene. V trimming: 7 bases; J trimming: 8 bases; junction bases outside the gene matches: 6. The CDR3 region is CASTRLAGADEQFF. The CDR3 region has the DNA TGCGCCAGCACAAGACTAGCGGGAGCAGATGAGCAGTTCTTC.

The genes are TRBV29-1 and TRBJ2-7; 9 positions match TRBD2. The junction had 14 bases not matched to a gene; V was cut back by 7 bases and J by 4 bases. This CDR3 is 15 amino acids long. Germline CDR1 reads SQVTM; CDR2 reads ANQGSEA. This CDR3 reads CSGTLQRGAVYEQYF. The CDR3 DNA is TGCAGCGGGACCCTTCAGCGGGGGGCCGTTTACGAGCAGTACTTC.